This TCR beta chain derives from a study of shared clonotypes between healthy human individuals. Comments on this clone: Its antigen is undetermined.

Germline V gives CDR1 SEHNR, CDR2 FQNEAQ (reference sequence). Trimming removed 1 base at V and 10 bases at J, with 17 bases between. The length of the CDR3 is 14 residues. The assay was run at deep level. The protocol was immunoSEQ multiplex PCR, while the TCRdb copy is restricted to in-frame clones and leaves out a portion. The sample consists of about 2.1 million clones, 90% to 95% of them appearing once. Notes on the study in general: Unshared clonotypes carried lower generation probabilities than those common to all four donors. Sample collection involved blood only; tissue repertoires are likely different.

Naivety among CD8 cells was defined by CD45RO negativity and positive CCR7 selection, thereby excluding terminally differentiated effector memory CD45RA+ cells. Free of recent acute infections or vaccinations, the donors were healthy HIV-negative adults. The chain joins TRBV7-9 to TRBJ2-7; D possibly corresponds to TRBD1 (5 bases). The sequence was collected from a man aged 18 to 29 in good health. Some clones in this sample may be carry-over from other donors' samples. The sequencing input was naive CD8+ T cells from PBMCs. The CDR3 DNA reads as TGTGCCAGCAGCTTAGGGGGCTCTTCAGGGAACCAGTACTTC. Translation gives CASSLGGSSGNQYF.